The 24 T cell receptor beta chains below come from one sample, sequenced in a study of T cells in Graves' hyperthyroidism and ophthalmopathy. TCR beta CDR3 regions were amplified from RNA. The HTBI set primed first-round TCR CDR3 RT-PCR. Using its own MiXCR run on the multiplex PCR reads, TCRdb lists one record per CDR3 protein. The table records fewer than 500,000 distinct CDR3 sequences, roughly 15% of them present only once. Source material: blood. These receptors all come from a man between 18 and 29 years old with Graves' ophthalmopathy.

This clonotype was observed many times. V and J are TRBV20-1 and TRBJ2-7; D is perhaps TRBD2 (5 bases). The CDR3 totals 13 residues. Germline values: CDR1 DFQATT, CDR2 SNEGSKA (reference sequence). Trimming stripped 4 bases from V and 0 bases from J, with 10 bases between. The CDR3 reads CSATFRDSYEQYF. CDR3 sequence (DNA): TGCAGTGCTACCTTCCGGGACTCCTACGAGCAGTACTTC.

Many counts were recorded for this clonotype. The V gene is TRBV30, the J gene TRBJ2-3; unclear D gene. V dropped 0 bases and J dropped 5 bases, with 6 bases sitting between them. Germline CDR1 and CDR2: GTSNPN and SVGIG (reference sequence). This CDR3 comprises 12 residues. The chain's CDR3 is CAWSVSRDTQYF. CDR3 DNA: TGTGCCTGGAGTGTATCGAGAGATACGCAGTATTTT.

The rearrangement uses TRBV18 and TRBJ2-7, with no clear D. The CDR3 runs 13 residues. Trimming stripped 4 bases from V and 6 bases from J, with 13 bases between. Germline V lookup: CDR1 KGHSH, CDR2 LQKENI. This CDR3 is CASSLQGLGEQYF. CDR3 DNA sequence: TGTGCCAGCTCACTCCAAGGTCTGGGCGAGCAGTACTTC.

A remark on this clonotype: A much larger clonotype is one base distant, so this may be a read error. The V and J genes are TRBV20-1 and TRBJ2-1; 12 bases line up with TRBD2. The germline V gene encodes CDR1 DFQATT and CDR2 SNEGSKA (reference sequence). The CDR3 sequence is 15 residues long. The CDR3 DNA follows: TGCAGTGCCAAAGGACTAGCGGGACCCTACAGTGAGCAGTTCTTC. Its protein product is CSAKGLAGPYSEQFF.

This clonotype was detected many times. The chain couples TRBV11-2 to TRBJ2-7; weak D call: TRBD1 (6 bases). Germline V CDR1 and CDR2: SGHAT, FQNNGV. The germline V and J ends were trimmed by 5 bases and 0 bases, with 14 bases remaining between them. CDR3 length: 15 residues. The CDR3 nucleotides read TGTGCCAGCAGCGGATGGGACAAACTCTCCTACGAGCAGTACTTC. It is translated as CASSGWDKLSYEQYF. Looking up the rest from reference TRBV11-2 and TRBJ2-7 gives the full variable domain: EAGVAQSPRYKIIEKRQSVAFWCNPISGHATLYWYQQILGQGPKLLIQFQNNGVVDDSQLPKDRFSAERLKGVDSTLKIQPAKLEDSAVYLCASSGWDKLSYEQYFGPGTRLTVT.

This clonotype appeared a few times. CDR3 loop: CASSVGGLVYEQYF. In DNA form, the CDR3 reads TGTGCCAGCAGCGTAGGGGGACTAGTCTACGAGCAGTACTTC. The rearrangement joins TRBV9 to TRBJ2-7, with 8 positions matching TRBD2. Germline CDR1 is SGDLS and CDR2 is YYNGEE. CDR3 size: 14 residues. V gave up 0 bases and J gave up 3 bases; unmatched junction bases: 2.

The table lists this clonotype with many counts. The chain has TRBV11-2 and TRBJ1-6; D is undetermined. The germline CDR1 and CDR2 sequences are SGHAT and FQNNGV. V was clipped by 0 bases and J by 9 bases, with 9 bases between them. The CDR3 has 14 amino acids. The DNA of the CDR3 is TGTGCCAGCAGCTTAGAGGCGGGAGGTTCACCCCTCCACTTT. The encoded protein is CASSLEAGGSPLHF.

Turning to this clonotype: The junction shows a germline mismatch at one end, possibly a read error. This chain links TRBV14 with TRBJ2-7; no clear D gene. This CDR3 has 13 amino acids. The germline gives CDR1 SGHDN, CDR2 FVKESK. The chain's CDR3 is CAGSRAKSYEQYF. CDR3 sequence (DNA): TGTGCCGGCAGCCGGGCCAAGTCCTACGAGCAGTACTTC.

This clonotype was picked up many times. This sequence joins TRBV28 and TRBJ1-3; D is undetermined. The V gene lost 3 bases and the J gene lost 0 bases, with 9 bases spanning the gap. CDR3 size: 15 residues. Germline V CDR1 and CDR2: MDHEN, SYDVKM. CDR3 nucleotides: TGTGCCAGCAGTTTTATGGGCCTCTCTGGAAACACCATATATTTT. Translating it yields CASSFMGLSGNTIYF.

This clonotype was seen ten or more times. This rearrangement joins TRBV5-6 to TRBJ2-5, with 7 bases aligning to TRBD2. The V and J ends lost 3 bases and 3 bases, in that order; junction bases with no gene match: 2. Germline lookup yields CDR1 SGHDT and CDR2 YYEEEE. This CDR3 region has 13 residues. In nucleotides, the CDR3 is TGTGCCAGCAGCTGGGGGGGAGAAGAGACCCAGTACTTC. Translated: CASSWGGEETQYF.

This clonotype was found a few times. This chain joins TRBV19 and TRBJ1-2; 7 nucleotides match TRBD1. CDR1 and CDR2 from the germline V gene are LNHDA and SQIVND (reference sequence). The CDR3 contains 15 residues. V gave up 1 base and J gave up 4 bases; unmatched junction bases: 6. The CDR3 sequence is CASSIGATGTYGYTF. The CDR3 nucleotides read TGTGCCAGTAGTATAGGGGCGACAGGGACCTATGGCTACACCTTC. Combining the CDR3 with reference TRBV19 and TRBJ1-2 gives the whole variable domain DGGITQSPKYLFRKEGQNVTLSCEQNLNHDAMYWYRQDPGQGLRLIYYSQIVNDFQKGDIAEGYSVSREKKESFPLTVTSAQKNPTAFYLCASSIGATGTYGYTFGSGTRLTVV.

This clonotype was detected many times. This chain connects TRBV7-8 to TRBJ1-1; D gene ambiguous. The CDR3 is 14 residues long. The ends were cut back, 2 bases at V and 1 base at J, with 8 bases in the middle. Germline V gene sequence: CDR1 SGHVS, CDR2 FQNEAQ. CDR3 residues: CASSLNGKNTEAFF. In DNA, the CDR3 is TGTGCCAGCAGCTTAAACGGGAAGAACACTGAAGCTTTCTTT.

This chain uses TRBV13 with TRBJ2-2; TRBD2 might be the D (6 bases). Trimming removed 1 base from V and 4 bases from J, with 10 bases in between. There are 15 residues in the CDR3. Germline V lookup: CDR1 PRHDT, CDR2 FYEKMQ (reference sequence). The CDR3 protein is CASSLEGRSTGELFF. The CDR3 DNA reads TGTGCCAGCAGCTTAGAGGGGAGGAGCACCGGGGAGCTGTTTTTT.

In its sample, this clonotype was seen many times. The gene calls are TRBV6-1 and TRBJ1-4; TRBD1 is a possible D gene (5 bases). The CDR3 contains 14 residues. In germline, CDR1 is MNHNS, CDR2 SASEGT. The V end lost 10 bases, the J end lost 3 bases, and 15 bases lay between the germline ends. The CDR3: CATGRDGANEKLFF. In DNA form, the CDR3 reads TGTGCCACCGGAAGGGACGGAGCTAATGAAAAACTGTTTTTT.

CDR3 in DNA: TGTGCCGGCACCTCGACAGGGACCAACTATGGCTACACCTTC. Its translation: CAGTSTGTNYGYTF. The chain uses TRBV12-3 or TRBV12-4 and TRBJ1-2; TRBD1 agrees at 7 bases. The CDR3 is 14 residues long. Germline trimming cut 11 bases from V and 2 bases from J; bases unmatched to any gene: 11.

The sample holds a few counts of this clonotype. The chain recombines TRBV7-9 with TRBJ1-2, with no clear D. Germline V gene data show CDR1 as SEHNR and CDR2 as FQNEAQ (reference sequence). This CDR3 spans 17 amino acids. V lost 4 bases, J lost 4 bases, and 22 bases lay in between. CDR3 bases: TGTGCCAGCAGCTCCACTGGGCCCCATCGGGATAGCTATGGCTACACCTTC. Its translation is CASSSTGPHRDSYGYTF.

This clonotype was counted at least ten times. Here the CDR3 DNA reads TGTGCCAGCAGCTTCCGACAGGGCGAAAGGGCCAACGTCCTGACTTTC. It translates to CASSFRQGERANVLTF. V and J are TRBV6-1 and TRBJ2-6; 7 nucleotides align to TRBD1. The CDR3 extends over 16 amino acids. After removal of 6 bases from V and 5 bases from J, the junction contained 10 bases not matched to a gene. Germline V gives CDR1 MNHNS, CDR2 SASEGT.

DNA of the CDR3: TGCGCCAGCAGCGCGCAGACAGGGTTTGGGGAGACCCAGTACTTC. It specifies CASSAQTGFGETQYF. This chain joins TRBV5-1 and TRBJ2-5; 7 bases are shared with TRBD1. This CDR3 spans 15 amino acids. Looked up from germline, CDR1 is SGHRS and CDR2 is YFSETQ. Trimming at V came to 4 bases and at J to 5 bases, leaving 11 bases not matched to a gene.

This clonotype was counted a few times. This may arise from a read error, as a much more abundant clone is one base away. This chain connects TRBV6-5 to TRBJ2-5; D remains unclear. Per the germline V gene, CDR1 is MNHEY and CDR2 is SVGAGI. The CDR3 is made up of 11 amino acids. Trimming cost V 2 bases and J 4 bases, with 2 bases left between them. The CDR3 DNA reads as TGTGCCAGCAGTTACGCAGAGACCCAGTACTTC. Translated: CASSYAETQYF.

This clonotype was seen only a few times. The genes are TRBV3-1 and TRBJ2-7; 7 nucleotides match TRBD1. The V gene end was trimmed by 1 base and the J gene end by 4 bases; junction bases not matched to a gene: 4. Germline CDR1 is LGHDT and CDR2 is YNNKEL (reference sequence). The CDR3 runs 14 residues. The CDR3 DNA is TGTGCCAGCAGCCAAGCCGGGACAGATTACGAGCAGTACTTC. Translating gives CASSQAGTDYEQYF.

For the CDR3, the DNA is TGTGCCACCAGTCTCGCCGGGACAGGGATAGAGACCCAGTACTTC. It is translated as CATSLAGTGIETQYF. The V gene is TRBV24-1, the J gene TRBJ2-5; 9 bases map to TRBD1. The germline gives CDR1 KGHDR, CDR2 SFDVKD. The CDR3 sequence is 15 residues long. The junction had 8 bases not matched to a gene; V was cut back by 6 bases and J by 4 bases.

This clonotype was observed many times. The V call is TRBV6-1, the J call TRBJ1-2, with D possibly TRBD1 on 5 matching bases. The CDR3 extends over 14 amino acids. V was cut by 5 bases and J by 8 bases, with 18 bases left in between. Germline CDR1 MNHNS, CDR2 SASEGT. CDR3 in amino acids: CASSYPGGGEGYTF. Here the CDR3 DNA reads TGTGCCAGCAGTTACCCGGGGGGAGGCGAGGGCTACACCTTC.

This clonotype was counted a few times. One junction end disagrees with the germline gene, perhaps due to a read error. The CDR3 DNA is TGTGCTAGCAGCTCGGGGACTAGCGGGAGTCGCACAGATACGCAGTATTTT. Amino acids: CASSSGTSGSRTDTQYF. This rearrangement joins TRBV7-7 to TRBJ2-3; 14 bases are shared with TRBD2. Germline-derived CDR1 and CDR2 are SSHAT and FNYEAQ (reference sequence). The CDR3 extends over 17 amino acids.

In its sample, this clonotype was seen many times. The chain uses TRBV12-3 or TRBV12-4 and TRBJ2-5; D call uncertain. V was clipped by 3 bases and J by 1 base, with 6 bases between them. The CDR3 runs to 13 residues. As DNA, the CDR3 is TGTGCCAGCAGTTTCGGGTTCCAAGAGACCCAGTACTTC. Translation: CASSFGFQETQYF.